This T cell receptor beta chain was documented in a study of shared clonotypes between healthy human individuals. The protocol was immunoSEQ multiplex PCR, while the TCRdb copy is restricted to in-frame clones and leaves out a portion. There are about 2,500,000 clones in the sample; roughly nine tenths occur only once, and around 0.14% lies in the top ten. With V trimmed by 3 bases and J by 3 bases, 6 bases remained unmatched. Per the germline V gene, CDR1 is KGHSH and CDR2 is LQKENI. This CDR3 has 15 amino acids. Points from the study as a whole: For naive CD4 cells, around 5% of clonotypes were shared across a handful of donors. Blood alone was sampled, and tissue repertoires likely differ.

Details on this clone: Its cognate antigen is unknown.

This chain connects TRBV18 to TRBJ2-7; TRBD2 matches at 9 bases. The sample taken for sequencing was naive CD4+ T cells sorted from blood. Subset described: CD45RA+ positively selected. This receptor was identified in a young man in good health. The chain's CDR3 is CASSPGTSPNYEQYF. DNA for the CDR3: TGTGCCAGCTCACCGGGGACTAGCCCGAACTACGAGCAGTACTTC.